These T cell receptor beta chains were read from a single sample in a study of PD-1 blockade in classical Hodgkin lymphoma. Profiled with immunoSEQ multiplex PCR; TCRdb holds only in-frame clones, not every one. Here the sample spans tens of thousands of clones, 90% being singletons. Sequencing was performed on peripheral blood mononuclear cells (PBMCs), taken before the fourth cycle of nivolumab. These receptors were taken from a human donor with classical Hodgkin lymphoma. Each CDR3 is given with its conserved first and last residue. The D gene is left open where the match is weak. A clone size is listed for some rows: how often the clone was seen (once, few, many), or a class if it is expanded.

j_gene | v_gene | d_gene | abundance | CDR3aa | CDR3nt
TRBJ2-7 | TRBV15 | . | . | CATRGDTFYEQYF | TGTGCCACCAGGGGGGACACCTTCTACGAGCAGTACTTC
TRBJ2-7 | TRBV14 | . | . | CASSQGVRTSYEQYF | TGTGCCAGCAGCCAAGGCGTCCGGACCTCCTACGAGCAGTACTTC
TRBJ2-1 | TRBV27 | . | . | CASSFRDRDNEQFF | TGTGCCAGCAGTTTCCGGGACCGCGACAATGAGCAGTTCTTC
TRBJ1-6 | TRBV28 | TRBD1 | . | CASSLWQGAGNSPLHF | TGTGCCAGCAGTTTGTGGCAGGGGGCAGGTAATTCACCCCTCCACTTT
TRBJ1-2 | TRBV6-1 | TRBD1 | . | CASKRGTVGGHGYTF | TGTGCCAGCAAACGAGGGACAGTAGGGGGACATGGCTACACCTTC
TRBJ2-2 | TRBV7-2 | . | . | CASSYSLSLRGELFF | TGTGCCAGCAGCTACTCACTAAGCCTAAGGGGGGAGCTGTTTTTT
TRBJ1-2 | TRBV9 | TRBD1 | . | CASSVGGDREGYTF | TGTGCCAGCAGCGTAGGGGGGGACAGGGAAGGCTACACCTTC
TRBJ1-4 | TRBV7-2 | . | . | CASSLGGRGATNEKLFF | TGTGCCAGCAGCTTAGGCGGCCGGGGTGCAACTAATGAAAAACTGTTTTTT
TRBJ2-5 | TRBV27 | . | . | CASSLGVTQYF | TGTGCCAGCAGTTTAGGGGTTACCCAGTACTTC
TRBJ2-3 | TRBV19 | . | . | CASTLRGGLSTDTQYF | TGTGCCAGTACCCTAAGGGGGGGACTAAGCACAGATACGCAGTATTTT
TRBJ1-2 | TRBV5-6 | . | few | CASSSGGNRYGYTF | TGTGCCAGCAGCTCTGGAGGGAATCGCTATGGCTACACCTTC
TRBJ2-3 | TRBV5-1 | TRBD1 | . | CASSKDREGTDTQYF | TGCGCCAGCAGCAAGGACAGGGAAGGCACAGATACGCAGTATTTT
TRBJ1-5 | TRBV7-9 | . | . | CASSLAKGQPQHF | TGTGCCAGCAGCTTAGCGAAGGGTCAGCCCCAGCATTTT
TRBJ1-2 | TRBV5-1 | TRBD1 | . | CASSLDRTGVDGYTF | TGCGCCAGCAGCTTGGATCGGACAGGGGTGGATGGCTACACCTTC
TRBJ2-7 | TRBV19 | TRBD1 | . | CASSVLEGAHEQYF | TGTGCCAGTAGTGTCCTTGAGGGGGCCCACGAGCAGTACTTC
TRBJ1-2 | TRBV30 | . | . | CAWSVISGYTF | TGTGCCTGGAGTGTAATAAGTGGCTACACCTTC
TRBJ2-2 | TRBV9 | . | once | CASSVGGGADTGELFF | TGTGCCAGCAGCGTAGGGGGCGGGGCCGACACCGGGGAGCTGTTTTTT
TRBJ1-2 | TRBV6-5 | . | . | CASSNAPGYYYGYTF | TGTGCCAGCAGCAATGCACCAGGATATTACTATGGCTACACCTTC
TRBJ2-5 | TRBV7-2 | TRBD2 | once | CASSLVLAGGQETQYF | TGTGCCAGCAGCTTAGTACTAGCGGGGGGGCAAGAGACCCAGTACTTC
TRBJ2-3 | TRBV14 | . | once | CASSQDGVGAPTEGDTQYF | TGTGCCAGCAGCCAAGATGGGGTTGGGGCACCCACCGAGGGAGATACGCAGTATTTT
TRBJ2-1 | TRBV5-1 | . | . | CASSLPESLPIYNEQFF | TGCGCCAGCAGCTTGCCAGAATCTCTCCCCATCTACAATGAGCAGTTCTTC
TRBJ1-2 | TRBV6-5 | TRBD1 | . | CASRLDRGQNGGYTF | TGTGCCAGCAGGTTGGACAGGGGGCAAAATGGTGGCTACACCTTC
TRBJ1-1 | TRBV19 | . | few | CASSTSWGEAFF | TGTGCCAGTAGTACCTCCTGGGGGGAAGCTTTCTTT
TRBJ2-7 | TRBV6-5 | . | . | CASSGHRGKTYEQYF | TGTGCCAGCAGTGGCCACAGAGGGAAAACCTACGAGCAGTACTTC
TRBJ2-4 | TRBV19 | . | . | CASSMGRVKNIQYF | TGTGCCAGTAGTATGGGCAGGGTCAAAAACATTCAGTACTTC
TRBJ2-2 | TRBV6-5 | . | . | CASSYRVATGELFF | TGTGCCAGCAGTTACAGGGTTGCCACCGGGGAGCTGTTTTTT
TRBJ1-2 | TRBV27 | TRBD1 | . | CASSTGTDSNGYTF | TGTGCCAGCAGTACCGGGACAGATTCGAATGGCTACACCTTC
TRBJ2-2 | TRBV5-1 | TRBD1 | . | CASSPIPGQGNTGELFF | TGCGCCAGCAGCCCGATACCGGGACAGGGCAACACCGGGGAGCTGTTTTTT
TRBJ2-1 | TRBV7-8 | . | . | CASSLWSLEQFF | TGTGCCAGCAGCCTGTGGTCTCTTGAGCAGTTCTTC
TRBJ2-3 | TRBV11-3 | . | once | CASSLALGGADTQYF | TGTGCCAGCAGCTTAGCTCTAGGCGGGGCAGATACGCAGTATTTT
TRBJ1-6 | TRBV9 | . | few | CASSVLQQGGASNSPLHF | TGTGCCAGCAGCGTATTGCAGCAGGGAGGGGCTTCGAATTCACCCCTCCACTTT
TRBJ2-7 | TRBV5-4 | . | . | CASSLQGVYEQYF | TGTGCCAGCAGCTTGCAGGGAGTCTACGAGCAGTACTTC
TRBJ2-7 | TRBV2 | TRBD2 | . | CARSSSGASYEQYF | TGTGCCAGGTCCTCTAGCGGGGCTTCCTACGAGCAGTACTTC
TRBJ1-6 | TRBV15 | . | . | CATSRDWRGTINSPLHF | TGTGCCACCAGCAGAGATTGGCGGGGGACAATCAATTCACCCCTCCACTTT
TRBJ2-5 | TRBV5-1 | TRBD2 | once | CASSLGLAGGQETQYF | TGCGCCAGCAGCTTGGGGCTAGCGGGGGGGCAAGAGACCCAGTACTTC
TRBJ2-7 | TRBV4-1 | . | . | CASSQDLVRQVHEQYF | TGCGCCAGCAGCCAAGATTTGGTCCGACAGGTCCACGAGCAGTACTTC
TRBJ2-7 | TRBV19 | TRBD2 | . | CASSTRTSGGSYEQYF | TGTGCCAGTAGTACAAGGACTAGCGGGGGATCCTACGAGCAGTACTTC
TRBJ1-2 | TRBV19 | . | . | CASNQAAGDGYTF | TGTGCCAGTAATCAGGCTGCGGGAGACGGCTACACCTTC
TRBJ1-3 | TRBV28 | . | . | CASRIGGQGNTIYF | TGTGCCAGCAGGATTGGGGGGCAAGGAAACACCATATATTTT
TRBJ2-1 | TRBV9 | TRBD2 | once | CASSVRSGGPNEQFF | TGTGCCAGCAGCGTGCGTTCGGGGGGGCCTAATGAGCAGTTCTTC
TRBJ1-3 | TRBV2 | . | . | CASISSGNTIYF | TGTGCCAGCATCAGCTCTGGAAACACCATATATTTT
TRBJ1-1 | TRBV28 | . | . | CASSLPDLNTEAFF | TGTGCCAGCAGTTTACCAGACTTGAACACTGAAGCTTTCTTT